These 31 T cell receptor beta chains were all obtained from the same sample, sequenced in a study of CD8 T cells in Susac syndrome. It was with random hexamers that 0.5 to 1 ug RNA was reverse transcribed. TCRdb itself ran the immunoSEQ multiplex PCR reads through MiXCR, one entry per CDR3 protein. The sample shows 110,000 to 150,000 distinct CDR3 sequences, around 95% of them seen only once. The sample consisted of CD4+ T cells from PBMCs. The receptors derive from a human donor with Susac syndrome.

The V and J genes are TRBV4-1 and TRBJ2-7; tentatively, D is TRBD1 (6 bases). V was clipped by 6 bases and J by 3 bases, with 18 bases between them. Germline V gives CDR1 MGHRA, CDR2 YSYEKL. The length of the CDR3 is 15 residues. As DNA, the CDR3 is TGCGCCAGCAGTCCCGGACTCCGAGGGGGCTACGAGCAGTACTTC. Translating gives CASSPGLRGGYEQYF.

V and J are TRBV11-2 and TRBJ2-7; possibly TRBD1 for D (6 bases). CDR1 is SGHAT, CDR2 FQNNGV, per germline. The V and J ends lost 3 bases and 6 bases respectively, with 12 bases between them. The CDR3 is made up of 13 amino acids. The CDR3 reads CASSLDHRAEQYF. The CDR3 DNA reads as TGTGCCAGCAGCTTGGATCACAGGGCCGAGCAGTACTTC.

The chain links TRBV20-1 to TRBJ2-3; 7 nucleotides match TRBD2. V dropped 0 bases and J dropped 4; count of bases not matched to a gene: 7. Germline lookup yields CDR1 DFQATT and CDR2 SNEGSKA (reference sequence). The CDR3 length is 15 residues. DNA of the CDR3: TGCAGTGCTAGAGATTCTGGCGGGGGACCAGATACGCAGTATTTT. The encoded protein is CSARDSGGGPDTQYF.

The CDR3 nucleotides read TGTGCCAGCAGTAGCACCACAGGTCCCTCGTCCCAGCATTTT. Translated: CASSSTTGPSSQHF. The chain employs TRBV28 and TRBJ1-5; the D gene is possibly TRBD1 (5 bases). In germline, CDR1 is MDHEN, CDR2 SYDVKM. With 5 bases removed from V and 11 bases from J, the gap between germline ends came to 19 bases. The CDR3 extends over 14 amino acids.

The rearrangement joins TRBV6-6 to TRBJ1-6; D is unresolved. CDR1 and CDR2 (germline): MNHNY, SVGAGI (reference sequence). CDR3 size: 12 residues. Deletions cut 7 bases from V and 7 bases from J, with 8 bases between. The CDR3 loop reads CASTGQNSPLHF. CDR3 nucleotide sequence: TGTGCCAGCACCGGGCAGAATTCACCCCTCCACTTT.

The chain joins TRBV20-1 to TRBJ1-2; D might be TRBD1 (5 bases). The V and J ends lost 5 bases and 0 bases respectively, with 16 bases between them. This CDR3 spans 15 amino acids. The V gene's germline CDR1 is DFQATT and CDR2 SNEGSKA (reference sequence). The CDR3 sequence is CSAGKDSPANYGYTF. The CDR3 region has the DNA TGCAGTGCTGGAAAAGACAGCCCAGCTAACTATGGCTACACCTTC.

The count of this clonotype is one. The V gene is TRBV29-1, the J gene TRBJ2-2, with TRBD2 matching over 11 bases. Germline V CDR1 and CDR2: SQVTM, ANQGSEA. The CDR3 consists of 18 residues. V shed 5 bases and J 7 bases; nucleotides not matched to a gene: 18. The CDR3 nucleotides are TGCAGCGTTCGCCCGTCGATAGCGGGAGGGCCGGGTGTCGGGGAGCTGTTTTTT. Protein sequence: CSVRPSIAGGPGVGELFF.

The rearrangement joins TRBV12-3 or TRBV12-4 to TRBJ1-3, with D unresolved. This CDR3 has 15 amino acids. V lost 1 base and J lost 0, with 7 bases in between. For the CDR3, the DNA is TGTGCCAGCAGTTTAGGCACCTACTCTGGAAACACCATATATTTT. Translation: CASSLGTYSGNTIYF.

This chain connects TRBV4-1 to TRBJ2-1, with D possibly TRBD2 on 6 matching bases. The CDR3 runs 13 residues. Germline CDR1 and CDR2: MGHRA and YSYEKL. V lost 2 bases and J lost 6, with 8 bases in between. The DNA of the CDR3 is TGCGCCAGCAGCCAACCAGCGGGCAATGAGCAGTTCTTC. Protein product: CASSQPAGNEQFF.

The rearrangement joins TRBV25-1 to TRBJ2-3, with D maybe TRBD1 (6 bases). Looked up from germline, CDR1 is MGHDK and CDR2 is SYGVNS. The CDR3 contains 13 residues. Trimming removed 9 bases from V and 2 bases from J, with 12 bases in between. CDR3 sequence: CARRDTDTDTQYF. Here the CDR3 DNA reads TGTGCCAGACGGGACACTGACACAGATACGCAGTATTTT. Complete variable domain (other parts from reference TRBV25-1 and TRBJ2-3): EADIYQTPRYLVIGTGKKITLECSQTMGHDKMYWYQQDPGMELHLIHYSYGVNSTEKGDLSSESTVSRIRTEHFPLTLESARPSHTSQYLCARRDTDTDTQYFGPGTRLTVL.

This clonotype appeared once. The chain couples TRBV15 to TRBJ2-6; D call uncertain. Per germline, CDR1 LNHNV and CDR2 YYDKDF (reference sequence). The CDR3 is 15 residues long. V lost 2 bases to trimming and J lost 0 bases, with 5 bases between them. CDR3 region: CATSRRISGANVLTF. The DNA for the CDR3 is TGTGCCACCAGCAGACGGATCTCTGGGGCCAACGTCCTGACTTTC.

With respect to this clonotype: One end of the junction does not line up with germline, which may come from a read error. The chain links TRBV9 to TRBJ2-5; the match to TRBD1 covers 10 bases. There are 14 residues in the CDR3. Per the germline V gene, CDR1 is SGDLS and CDR2 is YYNGEE. The CDR3 region is CASSVGGTGETQHF. The CDR3 DNA reads TGTGCCAGCAGCGTAGGGGGGACAGGGGAGACCCAGCACTTC.

The chain combines TRBV18 with TRBJ1-2; the D gene is possibly TRBD1 (5 bases). Between the trimmed V and J ends, which lost 2 bases and 1 base, there was a span of 14 bases. Germline lookup yields CDR1 KGHSH and CDR2 LQKENI. The CDR3 extends over 16 amino acids. The CDR3, as DNA: TGTGCCAGCTCACCATTGACGGGGCTCCTTAACTATGGCTACACCTTC. It codes for CASSPLTGLLNYGYTF.

The rearrangement uses TRBV29-1 and TRBJ1-1, with D maybe TRBD1 (6 bases). The ends were cut back, 6 bases at V and 10 bases at J, with 18 bases in the middle. The germline gives CDR1 SQVTM, CDR2 ANQGSEA. The CDR3 length is 12 residues. The CDR3 sequence: CSVTHNRDGAFF. CDR3 nucleotides: TGCAGCGTCACCCACAACAGGGATGGAGCTTTCTTT.

V usage is TRBV29-1 and J usage is TRBJ1-5; D perhaps matches TRBD1 (5 bases). The V end was cut by 7 bases, the J end by 0 bases, with 10 bases between. The CDR3 is made up of 13 amino acids. Germline lookup yields CDR1 SQVTM and CDR2 ANQGSEA. The CDR3 loop is CSALTVSNQPQHF. The CDR3 DNA follows: TGCAGCGCCCTGACAGTTAGCAATCAGCCCCAGCATTTT. Variable domain in full (rest from reference TRBV29-1 and TRBJ1-5): SAVISQKPSRDICQRGTSLTIQCQVDSQVTMMFWYRQQPGQSLTLIATANQGSEATYESGFVIDKFPISRPNLTFSTLTVSNMSPEDSSIYLCSALTVSNQPQHFGDGTRLSIL.

The chain has TRBV5-6 and TRBJ2-7; 9 bases are shared with TRBD1. Germline V gene data show CDR1 as SGHDT and CDR2 as YYEEEE. This CDR3 spans 15 amino acids. V shed 4 bases, J shed 2 bases, and the junction held 7 bases outside the gene matches. Written as DNA, the CDR3 is TGTGCCAGCAGCCCACGGACAGGGGAAGCCTACGAGCAGTACTTC. Its protein product is CASSPRTGEAYEQYF.

The chain combines TRBV20-1 with TRBJ2-2, with D perhaps TRBD1 (5 bases). The CDR3 is 17 residues long. CDR1 is DFQATT, CDR2 SNEGSKA, per germline (reference sequence). V was shortened by 3 bases and J by 0 bases, with 17 bases between the two germline ends. CDR3 sequence (DNA): TGCAGTGCTAGGGCTCCTGGGGCGCAGTCGAACACCGGGGAGCTGTTTTTT. It yields the protein CSARAPGAQSNTGELFF.

This clonotype was counted once. Written as DNA, the CDR3 is TGCAGTGGTGCCGGGAGCACGGCCTACAATGAGCAGTTCTTC. It encodes CSGAGSTAYNEQFF. V gene TRBV20-1 combines with J gene TRBJ2-1; possibly TRBD2 for D (6 bases). Trimming removed 7 bases at V and 2 bases at J, with 15 bases between. From germline, CDR1 is DFQATT and CDR2 SNEGSKA (reference sequence). The CDR3 runs 14 residues.

This sequence joins TRBV5-1 and TRBJ2-4; D tentatively reads TRBD1 or TRBD2 (5 bases each). The V end was cut by 4 bases, the J end by 6 bases, with 14 bases between. This CDR3 spans 14 amino acids. Germline V gene lookup returns CDR1 SGHRS and CDR2 YFSETQ. The CDR3 loop is CASSPTGDGNIQYF. The CDR3, as DNA: TGCGCCAGCAGCCCTACCGGGGACGGAAACATTCAGTACTTC.

The chain links TRBV4-1 to TRBJ2-1; D may be TRBD2 (6 bases). The germline V gene encodes CDR1 MGHRA and CDR2 YSYEKL. Deletions cut 9 bases from V and 1 base from J, with 13 bases between. The CDR3 runs to 14 residues. The CDR3 DNA sequence: TGCGCCAGGACGGGGGTTAAGTCCTACAATGAGCAGTTCTTC. Its translation is CARTGVKSYNEQFF.

The V gene is TRBV4-1, the J gene TRBJ2-7, with 8 bases lining up with TRBD2. V was pared by 1 base and J by 2 bases, with 13 bases of the junction left unmatched. CDR1 is MGHRA and CDR2 is YSYEKL in the germline V gene. This CDR3 has 18 residues. The CDR3 DNA sequence: TGCGCCAGCAGCCAAGGCCCCCGGACTAGCCTCACCCCCTACGAGCAGTACTTC. Protein: CASSQGPRTSLTPYEQYF.

The CDR3 sequence is CASSPRGQGSNEQFF. The CDR3 DNA reads TGTGCCAGCTCACCACGGGGACAGGGTTCCAATGAGCAGTTCTTC. The chain uses TRBV18 and TRBJ2-1; 9 positions agree with TRBD1. V lost 1 base, J lost 6 bases, and 4 bases stayed unmatched. Germline values: CDR1 KGHSH, CDR2 LQKENI. This CDR3 has 15 amino acids.

The genes are TRBV6-5 and TRBJ1-4; tentatively, D is TRBD1 (6 bases). The CDR3 spans 12 residues. Germline CDR1 reads MNHEY; CDR2 reads SVGAGI. V shed 5 bases and J shed 10 bases, with 11 bases lying between them. CDR3 in DNA: TGTGCCAGCAGTCCTGAGACAGGAAAACTGTTTTTT. Amino acid sequence: CASSPETGKLFF.

The chain recombines TRBV10-2 with TRBJ2-1, with 8 nucleotides matching TRBD1. CDR3 size: 12 residues. Germline V gene sequence: CDR1 WSHSY, CDR2 SAAADI. Trimming removed 5 bases from V and 9 bases from J; junction bases left unmatched: 3. CDR3 bases: TGCGCCAGCAGTCCACAGGGGGTTGAGCAGTTCTTC. Translated: CASSPQGVEQFF.

The rearrangement uses TRBV29-1 and TRBJ1-2; D unclear. The CDR3 runs to 14 residues. Germline values: CDR1 SQVTM, CDR2 ANQGSEA. Trimming left V 0 bases short and J 5 bases short, with 13 bases between. The CDR3 region is CSVEEIVLGYGYTF. The CDR3 nucleotides read TGCAGCGTTGAAGAAATTGTCTTGGGATATGGCTACACCTTC. Based on the CDR3 plus reference TRBV29-1 and TRBJ1-2, the full variable domain is SAVISQKPSRDICQRGTSLTIQCQVDSQVTMMFWYRQQPGQSLTLIATANQGSEATYESGFVIDKFPISRPNLTFSTLTVSNMSPEDSSIYLCSVEEIVLGYGYTFGSGTRLTVV.

The chain employs TRBV5-6 and TRBJ1-4; TRBD1 might be the D (5 bases). Germline CDR1 and CDR2: SGHDT and YYEEEE. The CDR3 spans 12 residues. Trimming removed 4 bases from V and 7 bases from J, with 8 bases in between. CDR3 coding DNA: TGTGCCAGCAGCGGGGGAGCTGAAAAACTGTTTTTT. This gives the protein CASSGGAEKLFF.

The V and J genes are TRBV29-1 and TRBJ2-5; 10 nucleotides align to TRBD1. The J segment lost 3 bases and the V segment lost 4 bases, leaving 2 bases of the junction unmatched. The CDR3 extends over 13 amino acids. CDR1 is SQVTM and CDR2 is ANQGSEA in the germline V gene. CDR3 residues: CSVGGTGEETQYF. The CDR3 nucleotides are TGCAGCGTTGGAGGGACAGGGGAAGAGACCCAGTACTTC.

This chain links TRBV5-1 with TRBJ2-7; TRBD2 matches at 13 bases. V lost 5 bases to trimming and J lost 7 bases; unmatched junction nucleotides: 15. Per germline, CDR1 SGHRS and CDR2 YFSETQ. This CDR3 region has 17 residues. The chain's CDR3 is CASRWTSGGPSGSEQYF. The CDR3 bases are TGCGCCAGCAGGTGGACTAGCGGGGGCCCCTCTGGAAGTGAGCAGTACTTC.

The chain links TRBV7-2 to TRBJ2-3; 9 bases agree with TRBD1. The CDR3 has 15 amino acids. The V gene's germline CDR1 is SGHTA and CDR2 FQGNSA. V gave up 4 bases and J gave up 3 bases; unmatched junction bases: 5. The CDR3 is CASSSGQGLTDTQYF. The DNA for the CDR3 is TGTGCCAGCAGCTCGGGACAGGGTTTGACAGATACGCAGTATTTT.

The rearrangement uses TRBV5-1 and TRBJ2-2; 7 nucleotides agree with TRBD1. The CDR3 runs to 15 residues. Trimming took 2 bases from V and 4 from J; bases not matched to a gene: 5. In germline, CDR1 is SGHRS, CDR2 YFSETQ. The CDR3 DNA reads TGCGCCAGCAGCTTACCGGGACAGCCCACCGGGGAGCTGTTTTTT. As protein: CASSLPGQPTGELFF.

The gene calls are TRBV11-2 and TRBJ2-5; possibly TRBD1 for D (6 bases). CDR1 and CDR2 from the germline V gene are SGHAT and FQNNGV. There are 15 residues in the CDR3. V was clipped by 5 bases and J by 5 bases, with 18 bases between them. CDR3 coding DNA: TGTGCCAGCAGCCTTCAGGGGCCTCGAGGGGAGACCCAGTACTTC. It encodes CASSLQGPRGETQYF. Based on the CDR3 plus reference TRBV11-2 and TRBJ2-5, the full variable domain is EAGVAQSPRYKIIEKRQSVAFWCNPISGHATLYWYQQILGQGPKLLIQFQNNGVVDDSQLPKDRFSAERLKGVDSTLKIQPAKLEDSAVYLCASSLQGPRGETQYFGPGTRLLVL.